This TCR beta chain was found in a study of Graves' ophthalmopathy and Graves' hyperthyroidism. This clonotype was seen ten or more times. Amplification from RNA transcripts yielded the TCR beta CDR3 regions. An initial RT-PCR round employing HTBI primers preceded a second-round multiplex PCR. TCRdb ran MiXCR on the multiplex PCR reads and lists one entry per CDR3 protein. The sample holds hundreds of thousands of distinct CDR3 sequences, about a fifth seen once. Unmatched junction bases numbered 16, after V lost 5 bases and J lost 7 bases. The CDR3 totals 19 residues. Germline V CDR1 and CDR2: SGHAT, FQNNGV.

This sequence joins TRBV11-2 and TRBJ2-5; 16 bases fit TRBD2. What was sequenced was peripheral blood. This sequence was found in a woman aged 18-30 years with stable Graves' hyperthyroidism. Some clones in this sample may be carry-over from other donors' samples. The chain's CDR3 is CASSPQSGTSGRVLVTQYF. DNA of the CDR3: TGTGCCAGCAGCCCCCAATCCGGGACTAGCGGGAGGGTTCTTGTGACCCAGTACTTC.